This TCR beta chain was sequenced in a study of T cells in Graves' hyperthyroidism and ophthalmopathy. J lost 12 bases, V lost 6 bases, and 16 bases had no gene match. CDR3 size: 15 residues. Template material for amplifying TCR beta CDR3 regions consisted of RNA transcripts. The HTBI primer set was used in a first-round RT-PCR of the TCR CDR3. TCRdb reprocessed the multiplex PCR reads with MiXCR, giving one entry per CDR3 protein. Here the sample spans over 550,000 distinct CDR3 sequences, approximately 15% being singletons. The study enrolled patients aged 18 to 65 with newly diagnosed hyperthyroidism of under 2 months' duration. A patient was excluded if there was uncontrolled infection, other autoimmune disease, pregnancy or lactation. This clonotype has at least ten counts.

The sample taken for sequencing was blood. The sequence was collected from a woman under 30 with Graves' hyperthyroidism. The chain is built from TRBV12-3 or TRBV12-4 and TRBJ2-1, with 8 bases matching TRBD2. The CDR3 loop reads CASRHSGAGLGGQFF. CDR3 nucleotide sequence: TGTGCCAGCAGACATAGCGGGGCGGGTTTGGGGGGGCAGTTCTTC.